A selection of T cell receptor beta chains follows, all from one sample in a study of T cell responses to AZD1222 COVID-19 vaccine. Clones were sequenced by immunoSEQ multiplex PCR, and TCRdb holds only the in-frame ones, with some missing. The data contain more than 90,000 clones, 87% of them singletons. The sample here was peripheral blood, taken on day 0 of AZD1222 vaccination. These receptor sequences come from an adult in good health. Each CDR3 is given with its conserved first and last residue. The order of the fields is J gene, V gene, clone size, D gene, CDR3 DNA, CDR3 protein. A D gene is named only where the DNA matches it firmly. Rows may omit the clone size; those that give it use once, few, many or a size class.

j_call: TRBJ1-4; v_call: TRBV2; clone_size: -; d_call: -; cdr3_nt: TGTGCCAGCCGGGGGTCAACTAATGAAAAACTGTTTTTT; cdr3_aa: CASRGSTNEKLFF
j_call: TRBJ2-7; v_call: TRBV21-1; clone_size: -; d_call: -; cdr3_nt: TGTGCCAGCAGCACGGACTTTTACGAGCAGTACTTC; cdr3_aa: CASSTDFYEQYF
j_call: TRBJ2-7; v_call: TRBV10-3; clone_size: -; d_call: -; cdr3_nt: TGTGCCATCAGTGAGAAACAGGGCTCCTCCTACGAGCAGTACTTC; cdr3_aa: CAISEKQGSSYEQYF
j_call: TRBJ2-7; v_call: TRBV10-2; clone_size: -; d_call: TRBD2; cdr3_nt: TGCGCCAGCCTTAGCGGGGAGTCCTACGAGCAGTACTTC; cdr3_aa: CASLSGESYEQYF
j_call: TRBJ2-5; v_call: TRBV18; clone_size: -; d_call: -; cdr3_nt: TGTGCCAGCTCACCCCGAGACATCCAAGAGACCCAGTACTTC; cdr3_aa: CASSPRDIQETQYF
j_call: TRBJ1-1; v_call: TRBV29-1; clone_size: -; d_call: TRBD1; cdr3_nt: TGCAGCGGTCTGACAGGGTTAAACACTGAAGCTTTCTTT; cdr3_aa: CSGLTGLNTEAFF
j_call: TRBJ1-1; v_call: TRBV5-1; clone_size: -; d_call: TRBD1; cdr3_nt: TGCGCCAGCAGCCCTCCAGGGGGGGGAAACACTGAAGCTTTCTTT; cdr3_aa: CASSPPGGGNTEAFF
j_call: TRBJ1-2; v_call: TRBV10-3; clone_size: few; d_call: TRBD1; cdr3_nt: TGTGCCATCAGTGCTATCGGGACAGGGGTTTTCGGCTACACCTTC; cdr3_aa: CAISAIGTGVFGYTF
j_call: TRBJ2-1; v_call: TRBV7-9; clone_size: -; d_call: -; cdr3_nt: TGTGCCAGCAGCTCCAGGGAGGCCAATGAGCAGTTCTTC; cdr3_aa: CASSSREANEQFF
j_call: TRBJ1-3; v_call: TRBV6-5; clone_size: -; d_call: TRBD1; cdr3_nt: TGTGCCAGCAGTTTCACAGGGGGCGTTAGTGGAAACACCATATATTTT; cdr3_aa: CASSFTGGVSGNTIYF
j_call: TRBJ2-1; v_call: TRBV5-4; clone_size: -; d_call: -; cdr3_nt: TGTGCCAGCAGCTTGACCTCGAGCGTCGCCTACAATGAGCAGTTCTTC; cdr3_aa: CASSLTSSVAYNEQFF
j_call: TRBJ2-2; v_call: TRBV11-3; clone_size: -; d_call: -; cdr3_nt: TGTGCCAGCAGCTTAGAGGGTGCGACCGGGGAGCTGTTTTTT; cdr3_aa: CASSLEGATGELFF
j_call: TRBJ2-1; v_call: TRBV4-1; clone_size: -; d_call: TRBD2; cdr3_nt: TGCGCCAGCAGCCAAGCAAGCGGGAGACGTCAAAATGAGCAGTTCTTC; cdr3_aa: CASSQASGRRQNEQFF
j_call: TRBJ2-7; v_call: TRBV19; clone_size: -; d_call: TRBD1; cdr3_nt: TGTGCCAGTAGTATTGAGACAGGGCCCTACGAGCAGTACTTC; cdr3_aa: CASSIETGPYEQYF
j_call: TRBJ2-6; v_call: TRBV5-4; clone_size: -; d_call: TRBD1; cdr3_nt: TGTGCCAGCAGCTTGCAGTTCAGGGGGTATGGGGCCAACGTCCTGACTTTC; cdr3_aa: CASSLQFRGYGANVLTF
j_call: TRBJ2-7; v_call: TRBV27; clone_size: -; d_call: TRBD1; cdr3_nt: TGTGCCAGCAGTCGGACAGGCTACGAGCAGTACTTC; cdr3_aa: CASSRTGYEQYF
j_call: TRBJ1-5; v_call: TRBV16; clone_size: -; d_call: -; cdr3_nt: TGTGCCAGCAGCCCGAACCGGGACCGGAGGTTTAATCAGCCCCAGCATTTT; cdr3_aa: CASSPNRDRRFNQPQHF
j_call: TRBJ1-4; v_call: TRBV15; clone_size: -; d_call: -; cdr3_nt: TGTGCCACCAGCAGAGATCGGGGAGGGGAAAAACTGTTTTTT; cdr3_aa: CATSRDRGGEKLFF
j_call: TRBJ2-2; v_call: TRBV28; clone_size: -; d_call: -; cdr3_nt: TGTGCCAGCAGTTTTGGATGGGGGGAGCTGTTTTTT; cdr3_aa: CASSFGWGELFF
j_call: TRBJ2-5; v_call: TRBV27; clone_size: -; d_call: -; cdr3_nt: TGTGCCAGCAGTTTATCGCTTCCGACGGCCAGGACCCAGTACTTC; cdr3_aa: CASSLSLPTARTQYF
j_call: TRBJ2-7; v_call: TRBV4-2; clone_size: -; d_call: -; cdr3_nt: TGTGCCAGCAGCCAATTTTACGCGGAAACCCTTCATAATCTCCCTTACGAGCAGTACTTC; cdr3_aa: CASSQFYAETLHNLPYEQYF
j_call: TRBJ2-3; v_call: TRBV6-6; clone_size: -; d_call: -; cdr3_nt: TGTGCCACCAGACCGAGCACAGATACGCAGTATTTT; cdr3_aa: CATRPSTDTQYF
j_call: TRBJ2-7; v_call: TRBV28; clone_size: -; d_call: -; cdr3_nt: TGTGCCAGCAGTTCAGGGGAAGGGGATTACGAGCAGTACTTC; cdr3_aa: CASSSGEGDYEQYF
j_call: TRBJ1-6; v_call: TRBV7-2; clone_size: once; d_call: -; cdr3_nt: TGTGCCAGCAGCTTCCGGGGAGGGGGACTCGGCTATAATTCACCCCTCCACTTT; cdr3_aa: CASSFRGGGLGYNSPLHF
j_call: TRBJ2-1; v_call: TRBV27; clone_size: -; d_call: -; cdr3_nt: TGTGCCAGCACCAAGGACCGGGACCATGCTTACAATGAGCAGTTCTTC; cdr3_aa: CASTKDRDHAYNEQFF
j_call: TRBJ2-5; v_call: TRBV7-2; clone_size: -; d_call: TRBD2; cdr3_nt: TGTGCCAGCAGCTGGAGCGGGAGGAGCGGAGAGACCCAGTACTTC; cdr3_aa: CASSWSGRSGETQYF
j_call: TRBJ2-5; v_call: TRBV6-5; clone_size: -; d_call: -; cdr3_nt: TGTGCCAGCAGTTACTCTGGGGGGCAGGGGGGTGAGACCCAGTACTTC; cdr3_aa: CASSYSGGQGGETQYF
j_call: TRBJ2-7; v_call: TRBV5-1; clone_size: -; d_call: -; cdr3_nt: TGCGCCAGCAGCCCCGGGACTTCAAGCTCCTACGAGCAGTACTTC; cdr3_aa: CASSPGTSSSYEQYF
j_call: TRBJ1-3; v_call: TRBV7-2; clone_size: -; d_call: -; cdr3_nt: TGTGCCAGCAGCTTAGGACCCCCGAGCTCTGGAAACACCATATATTTT; cdr3_aa: CASSLGPPSSGNTIYF
j_call: TRBJ2-7; v_call: TRBV27; clone_size: once; d_call: -; cdr3_nt: TGTGCCAGCAGTTTTTCGGGGGCCTACGAGCAGTACTTC; cdr3_aa: CASSFSGAYEQYF
j_call: TRBJ1-1; v_call: TRBV29-1; clone_size: few; d_call: -; cdr3_nt: TGCAGCGTTGAAGGGGTAAGGGACACTGAAGCTTTCTTT; cdr3_aa: CSVEGVRDTEAFF
j_call: TRBJ2-7; v_call: TRBV14; clone_size: -; d_call: -; cdr3_nt: TGTGCCAGCAGCCTATCTGGGGCCTACGAGCAGTACTTC; cdr3_aa: CASSLSGAYEQYF
j_call: TRBJ2-7; v_call: TRBV30; clone_size: -; d_call: TRBD2; cdr3_nt: TGTGCCTGGAGTGGACTAGCGGGAGCCTACGAGCAGTACTTC; cdr3_aa: CAWSGLAGAYEQYF
j_call: TRBJ1-1; v_call: TRBV5-4; clone_size: -; d_call: -; cdr3_nt: TGTGCCAGCAGCATCGAGTTAGGGAACACTGAAGCTTTCTTT; cdr3_aa: CASSIELGNTEAFF
j_call: TRBJ1-4; v_call: TRBV5-6; clone_size: medium-sized; d_call: TRBD1; cdr3_nt: TGTGCCAGCAGCACGGCCACAGGGGGATCTAATGAAAAACTGTTTTTT; cdr3_aa: CASSTATGGSNEKLFF
j_call: TRBJ1-1; v_call: TRBV27; clone_size: -; d_call: -; cdr3_nt: TGTGCCAGCAGTTTATTCGGGGGTACTGAAGCTTTCTTT; cdr3_aa: CASSLFGGTEAFF
j_call: TRBJ2-7; v_call: TRBV6-5; clone_size: -; d_call: -; cdr3_nt: TGTGCCACCTCACACAACAGCGGTTCGCCCAACGAGCAGTACTTC; cdr3_aa: CATSHNSGSPNEQYF
j_call: TRBJ1-5; v_call: TRBV24-1; clone_size: -; d_call: TRBD1; cdr3_nt: TGTGCCACCAGCTCCGGACAGGGTGGGACCAATCAGCCCCAGCATTTT; cdr3_aa: CATSSGQGGTNQPQHF
j_call: TRBJ2-5; v_call: TRBV5-1; clone_size: few; d_call: -; cdr3_nt: TGCGCCAGCAGCCGACTTAGCGGTAGTATTGAGACCCAGTACTTC; cdr3_aa: CASSRLSGSIETQYF
j_call: TRBJ1-5; v_call: TRBV11-2; clone_size: -; d_call: -; cdr3_nt: TGTGCCAGCAGCTTTACTACCAATCAGCCCCAGCATTTT; cdr3_aa: CASSFTTNQPQHF